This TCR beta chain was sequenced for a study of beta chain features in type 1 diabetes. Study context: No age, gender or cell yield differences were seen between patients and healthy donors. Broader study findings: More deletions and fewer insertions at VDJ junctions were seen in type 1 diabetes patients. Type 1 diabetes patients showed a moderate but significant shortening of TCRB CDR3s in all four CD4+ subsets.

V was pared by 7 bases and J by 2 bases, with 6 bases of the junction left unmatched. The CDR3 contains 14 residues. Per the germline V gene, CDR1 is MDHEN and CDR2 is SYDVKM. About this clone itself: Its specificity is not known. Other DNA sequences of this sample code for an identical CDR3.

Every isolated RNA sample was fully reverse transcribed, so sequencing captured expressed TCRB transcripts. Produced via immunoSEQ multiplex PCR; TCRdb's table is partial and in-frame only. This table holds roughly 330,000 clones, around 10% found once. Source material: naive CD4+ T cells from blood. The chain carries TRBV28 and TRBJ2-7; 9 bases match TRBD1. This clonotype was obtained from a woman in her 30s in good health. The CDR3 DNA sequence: TGTGCCAGCACGTCGGGACAGGGCACCTACGAGCAGTACTTC. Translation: CASTSGQGTYEQYF.